Here is one T cell receptor beta chain with its context. Moderate-to-severe activity, CAS ≥3, NOSPECS ≥4 and duration under 3 months were recorded for donors with ophthalmopathy. A diagnosis was made from clinical symptoms together with serum thyroxine, TRAb, thyroid ultrasound and orbital computed tomography. The source of the sample is a study of Graves' ophthalmopathy and Graves' hyperthyroidism. This CDR3 region has 16 residues. Germline V lookup: CDR1 MGHDK, CDR2 SYGVNS. The V gene end was trimmed by 0 bases and the J gene end by 2 bases; junction bases not matched to a gene: 2. RNA served as the template for amplifying TCR beta CDR3 regions. First-round RT-PCR used HTBI primers; second-round multiplex PCR followed. From the multiplex PCR reads, TCRdb called clonotypes with MiXCR, one entry per CDR3 protein. The sample shows some 750,000 distinct CDR3 sequences, approximately 40% of them seen only once.

Input material: peripheral blood. This receptor was taken from an adult man with Graves' ophthalmopathy. The chain uses TRBV25-1 and TRBJ2-7, with TRBD2 identical over 12 bases. CDR3 sequence reads: CASSEYPSGRAYEQYF. CDR3 sequence (DNA): TGTGCCAGCAGTGAATATCCTAGCGGGAGGGCCTACGAGCAGTACTTC.